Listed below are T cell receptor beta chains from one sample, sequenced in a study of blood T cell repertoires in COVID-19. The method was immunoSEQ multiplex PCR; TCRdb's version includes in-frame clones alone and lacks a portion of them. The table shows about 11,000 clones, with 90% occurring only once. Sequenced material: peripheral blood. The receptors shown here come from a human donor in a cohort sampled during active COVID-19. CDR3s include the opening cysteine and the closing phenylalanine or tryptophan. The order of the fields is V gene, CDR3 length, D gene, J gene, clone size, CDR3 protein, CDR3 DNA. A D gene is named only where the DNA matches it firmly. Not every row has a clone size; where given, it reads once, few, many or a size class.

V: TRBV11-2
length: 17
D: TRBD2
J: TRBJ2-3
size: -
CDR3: CASSQGTSGGATDTQYF
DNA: TGTGCCAGCAGCCAAGGGACTAGCGGGGGGGCAACAGATACGCAGTATTTT

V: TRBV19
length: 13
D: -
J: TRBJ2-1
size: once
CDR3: CASSSRGTNEQFF
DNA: TGTGCCAGTAGTAGCCGGGGGACCAATGAGCAGTTCTTC

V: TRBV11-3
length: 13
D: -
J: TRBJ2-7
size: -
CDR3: CASSLRYGYEQYF
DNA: TGTGCCAGCAGCTTACGGTACGGGTACGAGCAGTACTTC

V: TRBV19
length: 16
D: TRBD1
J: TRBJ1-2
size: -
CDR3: CASSSRPTLTGYGYTF
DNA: TGTGCCAGTAGTAGCCGACCCACCCTGACAGGGTATGGCTACACCTTC

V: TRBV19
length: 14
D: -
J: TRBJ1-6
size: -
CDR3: CASSPDRNNSPLHF
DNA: TGTGCCAGTAGCCCCGACAGGAACAATTCACCCCTCCACTTT

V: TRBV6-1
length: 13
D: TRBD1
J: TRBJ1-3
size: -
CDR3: CASSDRGRNTIYF
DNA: TGTGCCAGCAGTGATAGGGGGCGAAACACCATATATTTT

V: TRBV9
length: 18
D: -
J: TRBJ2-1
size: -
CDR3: CASSVRGGGQSSYNEQFF
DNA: TGTGCCAGCAGCGTGAGGGGCGGGGGCCAAAGCTCCTACAATGAGCAGTTCTTC

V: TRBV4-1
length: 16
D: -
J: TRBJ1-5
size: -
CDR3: CASSQVGQGGNQPQHF
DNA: TGCGCCAGCAGCCAAGTTGGGCAGGGCGGCAATCAGCCCCAGCATTTT

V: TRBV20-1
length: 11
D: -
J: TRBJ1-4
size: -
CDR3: CSAFPLEKLFF
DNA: TGCAGTGCTTTCCCCCTGGAAAAACTGTTTTTT

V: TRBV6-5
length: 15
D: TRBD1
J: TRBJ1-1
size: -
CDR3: CASSFDRGLNTEAFF
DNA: TGTGCCAGCAGTTTCGACAGGGGGTTGAACACTGAAGCTTTCTTT

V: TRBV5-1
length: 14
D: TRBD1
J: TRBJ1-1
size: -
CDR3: CASSFQGGNTEAFF
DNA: TGCGCCAGCAGCTTCCAGGGGGGGAACACTGAAGCTTTCTTT

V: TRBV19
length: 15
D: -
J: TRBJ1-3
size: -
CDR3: CASSITGSSGNTIYF
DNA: TGTGCCAGTAGTATAACCGGGAGCTCTGGAAACACCATATATTTT

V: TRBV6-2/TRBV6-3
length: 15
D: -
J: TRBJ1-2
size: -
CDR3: CASSPRPGRLYGYTF
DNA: TGTGCCAGCAGTCCCCGCCCAGGGCGTCTCTATGGCTACACCTTC

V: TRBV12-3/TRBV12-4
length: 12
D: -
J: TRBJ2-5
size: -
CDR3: CASAGAKETQYF
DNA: TGTGCCAGCGCGGGGGCGAAAGAGACCCAGTACTTC

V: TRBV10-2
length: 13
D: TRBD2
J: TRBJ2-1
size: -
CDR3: CASRAGGDNEQFF
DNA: TGCGCCAGCAGAGCGGGGGGGGACAATGAGCAGTTCTTC

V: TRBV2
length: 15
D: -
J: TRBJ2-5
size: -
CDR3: CASSERGKGQETQYF
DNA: TGTGCCAGCAGTGAACGGGGGAAGGGACAAGAGACCCAGTACTTC

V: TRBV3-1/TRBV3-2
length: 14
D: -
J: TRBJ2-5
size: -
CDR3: CASSQDSVPETQYF
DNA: TGTGCCAGCAGCCAAGATTCGGTCCCTGAGACCCAGTACTTC

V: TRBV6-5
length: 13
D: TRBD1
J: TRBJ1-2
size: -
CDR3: CASSLQGWYGYTF
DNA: TGTGCCAGCAGCCTACAGGGGTGGTATGGCTACACCTTC

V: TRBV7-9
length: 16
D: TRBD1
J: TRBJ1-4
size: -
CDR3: CASSLQRGLVDEKLFF
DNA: TGTGCCAGCAGCTTACAAAGGGGGCTCGTGGACGAAAAACTGTTTTTT

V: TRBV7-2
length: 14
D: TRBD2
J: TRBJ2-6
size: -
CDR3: CASSPGGGANVLTF
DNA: TGTGCCAGCAGCCCGGGAGGTGGGGCCAACGTCCTGACTTTC

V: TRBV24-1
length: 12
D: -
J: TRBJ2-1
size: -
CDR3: CATSDYGREQFF
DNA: TGTGCCACCAGTGATTATGGGAGGGAGCAGTTCTTC

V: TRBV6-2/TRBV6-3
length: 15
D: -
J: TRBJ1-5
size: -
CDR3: CASSYGQYSNQPQHF
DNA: TGTGCCAGCAGTTACGGGCAGTATAGCAATCAGCCCCAGCATTTT

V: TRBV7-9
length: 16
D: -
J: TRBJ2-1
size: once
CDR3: CASSSPALATYNEQFF
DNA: TGTGCCAGCAGCTCCCCGGCCCTAGCGACCTACAATGAGCAGTTCTTC

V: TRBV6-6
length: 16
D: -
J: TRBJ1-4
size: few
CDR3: CASSSPQGTANEKLFF
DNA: TGTGCCAGCAGCAGCCCGCAGGGGACGGCTAATGAAAAACTGTTTTTT

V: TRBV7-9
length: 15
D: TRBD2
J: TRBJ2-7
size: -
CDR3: CASSPPAGGFYEQYF
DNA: TGTGCCAGCAGCCCCCCTGCGGGGGGGTTCTACGAGCAGTACTTC

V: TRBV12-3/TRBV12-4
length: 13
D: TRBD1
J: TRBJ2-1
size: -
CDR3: CASSPTGYDEQFF
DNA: TGTGCCAGCAGCCCGACAGGGTACGATGAGCAGTTCTTC

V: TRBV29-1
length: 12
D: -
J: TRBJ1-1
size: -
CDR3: CSVDEGGTEAFF
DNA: TGCAGCGTTGATGAGGGTGGCACTGAAGCTTTCTTT

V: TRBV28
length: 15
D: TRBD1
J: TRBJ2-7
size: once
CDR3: CASSLGGTVAYEQYF
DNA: TGTGCCAGCAGTTTAGGTGGGACAGTTGCCTACGAGCAGTACTTC

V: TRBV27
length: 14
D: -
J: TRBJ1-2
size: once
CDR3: CASSWTANNYGYTF
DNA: TGTGCCAGCAGTTGGACAGCCAATAACTATGGCTACACCTTC

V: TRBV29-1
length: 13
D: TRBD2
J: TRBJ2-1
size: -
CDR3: CSVGTSGHNEQFF
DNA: TGCAGCGTTGGGACTAGCGGACACAATGAGCAGTTCTTC

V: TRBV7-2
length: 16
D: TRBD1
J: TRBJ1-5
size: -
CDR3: CASSLSRGSSNQPQHF
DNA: TGTGCCAGCAGCCTAAGCAGGGGGAGCAGCAATCAGCCCCAGCATTTT

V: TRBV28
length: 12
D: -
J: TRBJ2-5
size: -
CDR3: CATHSGSETQYF
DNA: TGTGCCACCCACTCCGGGTCAGAGACCCAGTACTTC

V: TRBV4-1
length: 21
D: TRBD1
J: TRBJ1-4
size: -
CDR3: CASSQDGGGRTGRFYGEKLFF
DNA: TGCGCCAGCAGCCAAGATGGGGGGGGTCGGACAGGGAGGTTTTACGGTGAAAAACTGTTTTTT

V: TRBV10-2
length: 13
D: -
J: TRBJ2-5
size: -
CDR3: CASSVQHWETQYF
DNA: TGCGCCAGCAGTGTCCAACATTGGGAGACCCAGTACTTC

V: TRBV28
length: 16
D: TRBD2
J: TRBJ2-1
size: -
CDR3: CASSLFLAGGLKEQFF
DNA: TGTGCCAGCAGTTTATTCCTAGCGGGTGGGTTGAAAGAGCAGTTCTTC

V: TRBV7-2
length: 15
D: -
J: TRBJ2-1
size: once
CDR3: CASSPAPGSYNEQFF
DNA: TGTGCCAGCAGCCCCGCCCCGGGGTCCTACAATGAGCAGTTCTTC

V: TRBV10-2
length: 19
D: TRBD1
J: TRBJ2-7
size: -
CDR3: CASSELGTGGTLLAYEQYF
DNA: TGCGCCAGCAGTGAGTTGGGGACAGGGGGTACCCTGCTTGCCTACGAGCAGTACTTC

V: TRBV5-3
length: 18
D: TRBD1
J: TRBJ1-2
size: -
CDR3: CARSRVPGQGEDNYGYTF
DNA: TGTGCCAGAAGCCGTGTCCCGGGACAGGGGGAAGATAACTATGGCTACACCTTC

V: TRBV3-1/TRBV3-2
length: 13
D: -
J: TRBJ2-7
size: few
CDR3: CASSQGAIYEQYF
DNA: TGTGCCAGCAGCCAAGGGGCCATATACGAGCAGTACTTC

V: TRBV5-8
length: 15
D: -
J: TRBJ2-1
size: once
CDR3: CASSTRGTSYNEQFF
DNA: TGTGCCAGCAGCACGCGGGGGACATCCTACAATGAGCAGTTCTTC

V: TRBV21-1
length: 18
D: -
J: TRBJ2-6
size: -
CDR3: CASSKAGRGQSGANVLTF
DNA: TGTGCCAGCAGCAAAGCAGGCAGGGGGCAATCTGGGGCCAACGTCCTGACTTTC

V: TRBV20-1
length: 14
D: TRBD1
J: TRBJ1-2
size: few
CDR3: CSASSQGAHYGYTF
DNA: TGCAGTGCTAGTTCGCAGGGGGCCCACTATGGCTACACCTTC

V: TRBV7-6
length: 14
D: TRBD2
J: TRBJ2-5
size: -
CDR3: CASSYSGGRETQYF
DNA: TGTGCCAGCAGTTACAGCGGGGGGCGAGAGACCCAGTACTTC

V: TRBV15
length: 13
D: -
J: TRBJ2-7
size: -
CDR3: CATSRDPFAGAYF
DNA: TGTGCCACCAGCAGAGATCCCTTCGCAGGGGCGTACTTC

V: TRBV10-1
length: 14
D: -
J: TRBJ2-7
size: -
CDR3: CASSDGSATYEQYF
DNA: TGCGCCAGCAGTGATGGTAGCGCGACCTACGAGCAGTACTTC

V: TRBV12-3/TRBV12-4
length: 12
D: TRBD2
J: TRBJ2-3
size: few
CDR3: CASTGGADTQYF
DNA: TGTGCCAGCACCGGGGGGGCAGATACGCAGTATTTT

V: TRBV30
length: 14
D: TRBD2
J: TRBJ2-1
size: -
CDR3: CAWSYRGGYNEQFF
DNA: TGTGCCTGGAGCTACCGGGGGGGCTACAATGAGCAGTTCTTC

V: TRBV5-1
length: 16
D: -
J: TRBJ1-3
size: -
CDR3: CASSPEGPTSGNTIYF
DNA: TGCGCCAGCAGCCCCGAGGGTCCTACCTCTGGAAACACCATATATTTT

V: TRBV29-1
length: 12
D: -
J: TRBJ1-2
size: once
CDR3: CSVYRANYGYTF
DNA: TGCAGCGTTTACAGGGCTAACTATGGCTACACCTTC

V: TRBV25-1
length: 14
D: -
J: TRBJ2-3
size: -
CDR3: CASSGYGGTDTQYF
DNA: TGTGCCAGCAGTGGATACGGGGGCACAGATACGCAGTATTTT

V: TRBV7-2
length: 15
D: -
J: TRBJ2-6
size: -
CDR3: CASSLVGVGANVLTF
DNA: TGTGCCAGCAGCTTAGTAGGGGTCGGGGCCAACGTCCTGACTTTC

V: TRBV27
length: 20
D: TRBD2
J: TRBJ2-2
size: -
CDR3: CASIFPWFGLAGGRTGELFF
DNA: TGTGCCAGCATATTTCCATGGTTCGGTCTAGCGGGGGGACGGACCGGGGAGCTGTTTTTT

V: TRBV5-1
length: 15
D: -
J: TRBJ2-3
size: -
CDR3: CASRVGTLSTDTQYF
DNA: TGCGCCAGCAGGGTCGGGACTCTTTCCACAGATACGCAGTATTTT

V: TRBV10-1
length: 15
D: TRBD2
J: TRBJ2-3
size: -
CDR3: CASSDAGGSTDTQYF
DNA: TGCGCCAGCAGTGACGCGGGGGGTAGCACAGATACGCAGTATTTT

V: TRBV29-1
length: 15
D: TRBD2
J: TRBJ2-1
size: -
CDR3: CSVHRGSGALGEQFF
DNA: TGCAGCGTTCACCGAGGGAGCGGGGCCCTAGGGGAGCAGTTCTTC

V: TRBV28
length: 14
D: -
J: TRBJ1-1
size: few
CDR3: CASSLAGMNTEAFF
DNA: TGTGCCAGCAGTTTAGCCGGGATGAACACTGAAGCTTTCTTT

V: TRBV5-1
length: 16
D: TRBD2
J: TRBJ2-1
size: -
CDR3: CASSPGTSASYNEQFF
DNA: TGCGCCAGCAGCCCCGGGACTAGCGCCTCCTACAATGAGCAGTTCTTC

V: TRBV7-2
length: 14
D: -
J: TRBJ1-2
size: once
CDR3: CASSSRTDAYGYTF
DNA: TGTGCCAGCAGCTCACGGACAGACGCCTATGGCTACACCTTC

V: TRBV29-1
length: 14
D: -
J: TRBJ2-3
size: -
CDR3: CSVERGRGTDTQYF
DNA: TGCAGCGTTGAGCGGGGAAGGGGCACAGATACGCAGTATTTT

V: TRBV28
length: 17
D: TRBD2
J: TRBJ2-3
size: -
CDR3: CASSLDLAGGPTDTQYF
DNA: TGTGCCAGCAGTTTAGATTTAGCGGGGGGGCCCACAGATACGCAGTATTTT